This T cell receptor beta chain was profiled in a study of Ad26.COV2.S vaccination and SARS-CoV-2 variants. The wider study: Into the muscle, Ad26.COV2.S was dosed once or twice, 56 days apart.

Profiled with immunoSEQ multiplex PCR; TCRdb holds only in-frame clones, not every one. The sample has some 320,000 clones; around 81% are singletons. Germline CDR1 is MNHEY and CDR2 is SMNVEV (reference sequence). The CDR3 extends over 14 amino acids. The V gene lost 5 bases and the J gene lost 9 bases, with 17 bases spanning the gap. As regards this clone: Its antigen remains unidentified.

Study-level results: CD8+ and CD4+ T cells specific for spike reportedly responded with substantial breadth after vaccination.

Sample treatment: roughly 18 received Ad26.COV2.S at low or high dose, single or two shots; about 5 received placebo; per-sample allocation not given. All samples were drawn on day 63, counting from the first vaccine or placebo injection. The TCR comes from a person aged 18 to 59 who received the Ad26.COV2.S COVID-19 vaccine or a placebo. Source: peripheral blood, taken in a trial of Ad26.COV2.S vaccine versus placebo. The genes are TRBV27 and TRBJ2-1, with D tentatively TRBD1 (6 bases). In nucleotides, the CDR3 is TGTGCCAGCAGTGCCAGTGGGACACCAAGTGAGCAGTTCTTC. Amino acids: CASSASGTPSEQFF.